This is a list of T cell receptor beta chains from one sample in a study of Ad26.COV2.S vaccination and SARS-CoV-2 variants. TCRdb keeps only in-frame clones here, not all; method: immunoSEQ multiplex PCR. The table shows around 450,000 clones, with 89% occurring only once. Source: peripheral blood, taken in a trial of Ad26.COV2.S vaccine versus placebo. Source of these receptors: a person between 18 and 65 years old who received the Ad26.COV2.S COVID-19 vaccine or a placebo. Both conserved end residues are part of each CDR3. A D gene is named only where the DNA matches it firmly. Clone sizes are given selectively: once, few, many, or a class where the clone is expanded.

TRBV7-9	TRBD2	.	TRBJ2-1	CASSLTGGSNEQFF	TGTGCCAGCAGCTTAACCGGGGGGTCGAATGAGCAGTTCTTC
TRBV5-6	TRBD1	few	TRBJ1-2	CASSFGQGAYGYTF	TGTGCCAGCAGCTTTGGACAGGGGGCCTATGGCTACACCTTC
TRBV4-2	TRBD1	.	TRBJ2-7	CASSPYSPRGRLSYEQYF	TGTGCCAGCAGCCCCTACTCTCCCAGGGGGCGCTTATCCTACGAGCAGTACTTC
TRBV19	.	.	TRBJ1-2	CASSPWGRDEGYTF	TGTGCCAGTAGTCCCTGGGGCAGGGATGAAGGCTACACCTTC
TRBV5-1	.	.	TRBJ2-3	CASSAQGGRDTQYF	TGCGCCAGCAGCGCACAGGGAGGTAGAGATACGCAGTATTTT
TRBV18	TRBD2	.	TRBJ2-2	CASSPYLAGGRPNTGELFF	TGTGCCAGCTCACCCTACCTAGCGGGAGGGCGCCCGAACACCGGGGAGCTGTTTTTT
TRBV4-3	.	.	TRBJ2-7	CASSQEPGAGSYEQYF	TGCGCCAGCAGCCAAGAGCCGGGGGCGGGATCCTACGAGCAGTACTTC
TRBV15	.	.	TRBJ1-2	CATSTWTSPNYGYTF	TGTGCCACCAGCACCTGGACGTCACCTAACTATGGCTACACCTTC
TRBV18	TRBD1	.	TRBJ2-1	CASSQNRGNEQFF	TGTGCCAGCTCACAAAACAGGGGCAATGAGCAGTTCTTC
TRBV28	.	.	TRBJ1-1	CASSLMGAAFF	TGTGCCAGCAGTTTGATGGGGGCAGCTTTCTTT
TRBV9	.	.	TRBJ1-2	CASSAERGSYNYGYTF	TGTGCCAGCAGCGCCGAGCGCGGCTCTTATAACTATGGCTACACCTTC
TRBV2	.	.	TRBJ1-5	CASSNVGPHQPQHF	TGTGCCAGCAGTAACGTGGGTCCCCATCAGCCCCAGCATTTT
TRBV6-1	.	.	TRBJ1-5	CASSEALLADQPQHF	TGTGCCAGCAGTGAAGCCCTTCTTGCCGATCAGCCCCAGCATTTT
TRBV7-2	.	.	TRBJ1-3	CASSLDLGRPNTIYF	TGTGCCAGCAGCTTAGACCTCGGCAGACCAAACACCATATATTTT
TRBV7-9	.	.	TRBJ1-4	CASSFWGAGVVEKLFF	TGTGCCAGCAGCTTCTGGGGAGCAGGGGTCGTTGAAAAACTGTTTTTT
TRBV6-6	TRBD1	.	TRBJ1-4	CASSLDRINEKLFF	TGTGCCAGCAGTCTGGACAGGATAAATGAAAAACTGTTTTTT
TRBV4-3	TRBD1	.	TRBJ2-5	CASSQDLGQGKTQYF	TGCGCCAGCAGCCAAGATCTGGGACAGGGGAAGACCCAGTACTTC
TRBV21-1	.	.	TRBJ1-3	CASTGGSARFFSGNTIYF	TGTGCCAGCACCGGGGGGTCAGCAAGATTCTTCTCTGGAAACACCATATATTTT
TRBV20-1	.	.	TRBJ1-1	CSASRGPLNTEAFF	TGCAGTGCTAGTCGGGGGCCCCTCAACACTGAAGCTTTCTTT
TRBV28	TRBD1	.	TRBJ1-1	CATETGTNTEAFF	TGTGCCACTGAGACAGGGACTAACACTGAAGCTTTCTTT
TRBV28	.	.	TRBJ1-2	CASTLRVRSYGYTF	TGTGCCAGCACTCTCAGGGTGAGGTCCTATGGCTACACCTTC
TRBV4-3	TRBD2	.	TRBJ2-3	CASSQAPPAGLAGTDTQYF	TGCGCCAGCAGCCAAGCCCCGCCCGCGGGCCTAGCGGGCACAGATACGCAGTATTTT
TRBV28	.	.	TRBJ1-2	CASSSDRFSYGYTF	TGTGCCAGCAGTTCGGACAGATTCTCCTATGGCTACACCTTC
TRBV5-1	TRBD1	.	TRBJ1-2	CASSLVGQGYYGYTF	TGCGCCAGCAGCTTGGTGGGACAGGGTTACTATGGCTACACCTTC
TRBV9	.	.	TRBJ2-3	CASSVSLPDTQYF	TGTGCCAGCAGTGTAAGCCTCCCAGATACGCAGTATTTT
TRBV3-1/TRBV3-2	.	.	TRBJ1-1	CASSPTNTEAFF	TGTGCCAGCAGTCCAACGAACACTGAAGCTTTCTTT
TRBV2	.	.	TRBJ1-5	CASGGIGVDQPQHF	TGTGCCAGCGGGGGGATAGGGGTGGATCAGCCCCAGCATTTT
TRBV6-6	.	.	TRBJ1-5	CASSYRGNQPQHF	TGTGCCAGCAGTTACAGGGGTAATCAGCCCCAGCATTTT
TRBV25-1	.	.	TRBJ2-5	CASRWAQETQYF	TGTGCCAGCAGGTGGGCCCAAGAGACCCAGTACTTC
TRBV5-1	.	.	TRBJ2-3	CASSILGPGTDTQYF	TGCGCCAGCAGCATCCTCGGACCCGGCACAGATACGCAGTATTTT
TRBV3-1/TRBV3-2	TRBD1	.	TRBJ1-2	CASSQGDRALNYGYTF	TGTGCCAGCAGCCAAGGGGACAGGGCCCTAAACTATGGCTACACCTTC
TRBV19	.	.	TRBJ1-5	CASSILDQGSANQPQHF	TGTGCCAGTAGTATTCTCGATCAGGGGTCGGCCAATCAGCCCCAGCATTTT
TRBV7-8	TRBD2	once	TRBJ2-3	CASSLIGGRAGDTQYF	TGTGCCAGCAGCTTAATCGGCGGGAGGGCCGGGGATACGCAGTATTTT
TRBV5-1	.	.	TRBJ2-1	CASSAGTENEQFF	TGCGCCAGCAGCGCCGGGACGGAGAATGAGCAGTTCTTC
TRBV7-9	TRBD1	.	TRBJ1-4	CASPGQGEKLFF	TGTGCCAGCCCGGGACAGGGTGAAAAACTGTTTTTT
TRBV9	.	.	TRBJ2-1	CASSPGGGTFLYNEQFF	TGTGCCAGCAGCCCGGGTGGGGGGACATTCCTCTACAATGAGCAGTTCTTC
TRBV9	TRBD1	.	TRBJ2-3	CASSVQPTGGPDTQYF	TGTGCCAGCAGCGTACAGCCGACAGGGGGTCCAGATACGCAGTATTTT
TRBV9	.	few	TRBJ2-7	CAEEADRSYEQYF	TGTGCCGAGGAGGCGGACCGTTCGTACGAGCAGTACTTC
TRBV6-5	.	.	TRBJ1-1	CASSPAGTGKTEAFF	TGTGCCAGCAGTCCCGCCGGGACTGGGAAAACTGAAGCTTTCTTT
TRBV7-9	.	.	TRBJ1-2	CASSREGGYTF	TGTGCCAGCAGCCGGGAGGGGGGCTACACCTTC